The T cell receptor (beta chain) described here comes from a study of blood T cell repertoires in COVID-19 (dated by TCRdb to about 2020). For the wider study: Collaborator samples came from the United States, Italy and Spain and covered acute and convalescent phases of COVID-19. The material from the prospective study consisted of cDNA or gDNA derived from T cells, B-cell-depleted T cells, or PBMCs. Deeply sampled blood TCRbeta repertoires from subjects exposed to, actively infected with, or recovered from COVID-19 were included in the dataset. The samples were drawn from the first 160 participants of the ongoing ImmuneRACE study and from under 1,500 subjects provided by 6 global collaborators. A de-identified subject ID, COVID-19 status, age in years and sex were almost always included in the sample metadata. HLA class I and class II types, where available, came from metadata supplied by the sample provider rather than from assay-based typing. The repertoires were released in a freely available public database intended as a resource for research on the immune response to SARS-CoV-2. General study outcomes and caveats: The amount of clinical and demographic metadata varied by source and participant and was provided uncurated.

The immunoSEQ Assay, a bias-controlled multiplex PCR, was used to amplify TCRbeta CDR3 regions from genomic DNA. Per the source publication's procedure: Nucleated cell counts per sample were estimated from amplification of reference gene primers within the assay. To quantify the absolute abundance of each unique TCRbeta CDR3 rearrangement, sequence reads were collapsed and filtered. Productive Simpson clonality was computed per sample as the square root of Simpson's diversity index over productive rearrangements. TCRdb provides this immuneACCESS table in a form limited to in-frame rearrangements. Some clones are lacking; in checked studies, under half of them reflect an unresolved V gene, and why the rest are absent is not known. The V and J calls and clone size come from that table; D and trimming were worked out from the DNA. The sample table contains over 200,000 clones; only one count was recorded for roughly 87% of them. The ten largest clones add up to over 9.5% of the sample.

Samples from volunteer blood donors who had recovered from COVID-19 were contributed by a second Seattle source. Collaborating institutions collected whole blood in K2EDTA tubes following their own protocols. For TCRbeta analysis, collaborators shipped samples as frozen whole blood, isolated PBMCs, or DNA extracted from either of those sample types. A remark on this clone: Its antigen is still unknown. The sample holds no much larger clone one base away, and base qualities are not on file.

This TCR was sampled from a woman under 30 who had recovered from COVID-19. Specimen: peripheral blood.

CDR3 region: CASSLGRGEAFF. The DNA sequence is TGTGCCAGCAGCCTCGGAAGGGGTGAAGCTTTCTTT. The chain employs TRBV13 and TRBJ1-1, and possibly TRBD1, on 5 matching bases. Inclusive of the bounding cysteine and phenylalanine, the CDR3 is 12 residues long. The only DNA kept is the CDR3, 36 bases in frame from the first base. V is clipped by 5 bases and J by 7 bases, and the sequence between their germline boundaries is 11 bases long. The germline V gene (reference sequence) specifies PRHDT as CDR1 and FYEKMQ as CDR2.